A selection of T cell receptor beta chains follows, all from one sample in a study of T cell responses to AZD1222 COVID-19 vaccine. Using immunoSEQ multiplex PCR, the repertoire was profiled, and TCRdb retains in-frame clones only, with some absent. The sample carries 110,000 to 150,000 clones, about 92% recorded once. The material was peripheral blood, obtained on day 0 of AZD1222 vaccination. The receptors derive from an adult in good health. CDR3s include the opening cysteine and the closing phenylalanine or tryptophan. Each record gives: V gene, clone size, D gene, J gene, CDR3 DNA, CDR3 protein. D genes are given only for firm matches. Size tells how often a clone was seen (once, few, many) or the class of an expanded clone, and some rows leave it out.

V gene: TRBV5-4; clone size: -; D gene: -; J gene: TRBJ2-1; CDR3 DNA: TGTGCCAGCAGCCACCCTAGGGGCGATGAGCAGTTCTTC; CDR3 protein: CASSHPRGDEQFF
V gene: TRBV6-5; clone size: -; D gene: -; J gene: TRBJ2-7; CDR3 DNA: TGTGCCAGCAGTTACCGGGGGCCCAACGAGCAGTACTTC; CDR3 protein: CASSYRGPNEQYF
V gene: TRBV3-1/TRBV3-2; clone size: -; D gene: -; J gene: TRBJ2-1; CDR3 DNA: TGTGCCAGCAGCCAACTCCGGGACTCCGATGAGCAGTTCTTC; CDR3 protein: CASSQLRDSDEQFF
V gene: TRBV11-2; clone size: -; D gene: -; J gene: TRBJ1-6; CDR3 DNA: TGTGCCAGCAGCTTAGTCGGGGGGCTTTCACCCCTCCACTTT; CDR3 protein: CASSLVGGLSPLHF
V gene: TRBV10-3; clone size: -; D gene: TRBD2; J gene: TRBJ2-2; CDR3 DNA: TGTGCCGGGGGAACGCTAGCGGGAAACCCCGGGGAGCTGTTTTTT; CDR3 protein: CAGGTLAGNPGELFF
V gene: TRBV27; clone size: -; D gene: -; J gene: TRBJ1-6; CDR3 DNA: TGTGCCAGCAGTCAGAGCGGGACGCTATATTCACCCCTCCACTTT; CDR3 protein: CASSQSGTLYSPLHF
V gene: TRBV23-1; clone size: once; D gene: TRBD2; J gene: TRBJ2-2; CDR3 DNA: TGCGCCAGCCGGACTAGTGCGAACACCGGGGAGCTGTTTTTT; CDR3 protein: CASRTSANTGELFF
V gene: TRBV27; clone size: -; D gene: -; J gene: TRBJ2-5; CDR3 DNA: TGTGCCAGCAGTTTTTTTCGGACAGATGGAGGGGAGACCCAGTACTTC; CDR3 protein: CASSFFRTDGGETQYF
V gene: TRBV5-6; clone size: -; D gene: TRBD2; J gene: TRBJ2-7; CDR3 DNA: TGTGCCAGCAGCCCAGACGGGACTAGCGGAAGTTACGAGCAGTACTTC; CDR3 protein: CASSPDGTSGSYEQYF
V gene: TRBV9; clone size: -; D gene: TRBD2; J gene: TRBJ2-2; CDR3 DNA: TGTGCCAGCAGTTTAGCGGGAGGGTACCCCGGGGAGCTGTTTTTT; CDR3 protein: CASSLAGGYPGELFF
V gene: TRBV6-5; clone size: -; D gene: -; J gene: TRBJ1-3; CDR3 DNA: TGTGCCAGCTCCCGTGGGGGGCCGGGAAACACCATATATTTT; CDR3 protein: CASSRGGPGNTIYF
V gene: TRBV19; clone size: -; D gene: -; J gene: TRBJ1-1; CDR3 DNA: TGTGCCAGTAGCATAGGGGTGGCTCCCTCATACCGTGAAGCTTTCTTT; CDR3 protein: CASSIGVAPSYREAFF
V gene: TRBV6-1; clone size: -; D gene: -; J gene: TRBJ1-1; CDR3 DNA: TGTGCCAGCAGTGAAGCGCTTGGGGCGTGGGTCACTGAAGCTTTCTTT; CDR3 protein: CASSEALGAWVTEAFF
V gene: TRBV19; clone size: -; D gene: -; J gene: TRBJ1-3; CDR3 DNA: TGTGCCAGTAATCCGGGTCAATCTGGAAACACCATATATTTT; CDR3 protein: CASNPGQSGNTIYF
V gene: TRBV19; clone size: -; D gene: TRBD1; J gene: TRBJ1-2; CDR3 DNA: TGTGCCAGTAGTACCACCTTGGACAGGGCTAAGGTCAATGGCTACACCTTC; CDR3 protein: CASSTTLDRAKVNGYTF
V gene: TRBV4-1; clone size: -; D gene: TRBD1; J gene: TRBJ1-4; CDR3 DNA: TGCGCCAGCAGCCAGGACAGGGGCGAAAAACTGTTTTTT; CDR3 protein: CASSQDRGEKLFF
V gene: TRBV19; clone size: once; D gene: TRBD1; J gene: TRBJ1-4; CDR3 DNA: TGTGCCAGTATGATGTATCGGGACAGGGGGTCAACTAATGAAAAACTGTTTTTT; CDR3 protein: CASMMYRDRGSTNEKLFF
V gene: TRBV5-8; clone size: -; D gene: -; J gene: TRBJ1-1; CDR3 DNA: TGTGCCAGCAGCTTGATCCCCACTGAAGCTTTCTTT; CDR3 protein: CASSLIPTEAFF
V gene: TRBV27; clone size: -; D gene: -; J gene: TRBJ1-2; CDR3 DNA: TGTGCCAGCACCTCTTCGGGGTCCCCCTCCTATGGCTACACCTTC; CDR3 protein: CASTSSGSPSYGYTF
V gene: TRBV30; clone size: -; D gene: -; J gene: TRBJ1-2; CDR3 DNA: TGTGCCTGGAGTGCCCGCTACGGACGGACAGCAAACTATGGCTACACCTTC; CDR3 protein: CAWSARYGRTANYGYTF
V gene: TRBV19; clone size: -; D gene: -; J gene: TRBJ2-1; CDR3 DNA: TGTGCCAGTAGTATAGGAATTGAGAACAATGAGCAGTTCTTC; CDR3 protein: CASSIGIENNEQFF
V gene: TRBV29-1; clone size: -; D gene: -; J gene: TRBJ2-1; CDR3 DNA: TGCAGCGTTGTTGGGCAGGGGTCGAGCTACAATGAGCAGTTCTTC; CDR3 protein: CSVVGQGSSYNEQFF
V gene: TRBV5-4; clone size: -; D gene: -; J gene: TRBJ2-5; CDR3 DNA: TGTGCCAGCAGCCGGGGAGGTGATTTGGAGACCCAGTACTTC; CDR3 protein: CASSRGGDLETQYF
V gene: TRBV7-9; clone size: -; D gene: TRBD1; J gene: TRBJ1-2; CDR3 DNA: TGTGCCAGCAGCTATGGACAGGGTGACTACACCTTC; CDR3 protein: CASSYGQGDYTF
V gene: TRBV7-8; clone size: -; D gene: -; J gene: TRBJ1-5; CDR3 DNA: TGTGCCAGCAGCTTATCCTCCCCGCGGAATAGCAATCAGCCCCAGCATTTT; CDR3 protein: CASSLSSPRNSNQPQHF
V gene: TRBV5-5; clone size: -; D gene: -; J gene: TRBJ1-6; CDR3 DNA: TGTGCCAGCAGCCGAGTCGGGACTCCTGACGGGGCACCCCTCCACTTT; CDR3 protein: CASSRVGTPDGAPLHF
V gene: TRBV5-8; clone size: -; D gene: -; J gene: TRBJ1-1; CDR3 DNA: TGTGCCAGCAGAAACAGGGCGAACACTGAAGCTTTCTTT; CDR3 protein: CASRNRANTEAFF
V gene: TRBV6-5; clone size: -; D gene: TRBD2; J gene: TRBJ2-1; CDR3 DNA: TGTGCCAGCCCGACAGCGGGAGGGGAAGAGCAGTTCTTC; CDR3 protein: CASPTAGGEEQFF
V gene: TRBV6-1; clone size: -; D gene: -; J gene: TRBJ2-2; CDR3 DNA: TGTGCCAGCAGTGAATTAAAGGGAGAGTGGAGGGGATGGACCGGGGAGCTGTTTTTT; CDR3 protein: CASSELKGEWRGWTGELFF
V gene: TRBV5-1; clone size: -; D gene: TRBD1; J gene: TRBJ1-3; CDR3 DNA: TGCGCCAGCAGCTTGGGCGGAGACAGGGATGGAAACACCATATATTTT; CDR3 protein: CASSLGGDRDGNTIYF
V gene: TRBV29-1; clone size: -; D gene: -; J gene: TRBJ2-3; CDR3 DNA: TGCAGCGTGATTAGGGGAGGTCCCAGCGGAGATACGCAGTATTTT; CDR3 protein: CSVIRGGPSGDTQYF
V gene: TRBV24-1; clone size: -; D gene: -; J gene: TRBJ1-2; CDR3 DNA: TGTGCCACCAGTCACAGGGCCGCCTTTAGTGGCTACACCTTC; CDR3 protein: CATSHRAAFSGYTF
V gene: TRBV10-3; clone size: -; D gene: TRBD1; J gene: TRBJ1-2; CDR3 DNA: TGTGCCATCAGTGAAAGACAGGGGCGTCACGGCTACACCTTC; CDR3 protein: CAISERQGRHGYTF
V gene: TRBV10-3; clone size: -; D gene: -; J gene: TRBJ1-1; CDR3 DNA: TGTGCCATCAGTGAGTCGACGGCGAACACTGAAGCTTTCTTT; CDR3 protein: CAISESTANTEAFF
V gene: TRBV30; clone size: once; D gene: -; J gene: TRBJ2-5; CDR3 DNA: TGTGCCTGGAGCGCCGGGACACCACAAGAGACCCAGTACTTC; CDR3 protein: CAWSAGTPQETQYF
V gene: TRBV5-1; clone size: -; D gene: TRBD2; J gene: TRBJ2-1; CDR3 DNA: TGCGCCAGCAGCTTAACCGGGACTAGCGGCTACAATGAGCAGTTCTTC; CDR3 protein: CASSLTGTSGYNEQFF
V gene: TRBV19; clone size: -; D gene: -; J gene: TRBJ2-7; CDR3 DNA: TGTGCCAGTAGTATAGTGCTAGCGAGATCCTACGAGCAGTACTTC; CDR3 protein: CASSIVLARSYEQYF
V gene: TRBV3-1/TRBV3-2; clone size: -; D gene: -; J gene: TRBJ2-7; CDR3 DNA: TGTGCCAGCAGTTTACAGGGCGAGCAGTACTTC; CDR3 protein: CASSLQGEQYF
V gene: TRBV30; clone size: -; D gene: TRBD2; J gene: TRBJ2-1; CDR3 DNA: TGTGCCTGGAGCGCAGTGGGCGGGAGCGGGGCAGATGAGCAGTTCTTC; CDR3 protein: CAWSAVGGSGADEQFF
V gene: TRBV30; clone size: -; D gene: -; J gene: TRBJ1-5; CDR3 DNA: TGTGCCTGGAGTGGGGGCCTTCTTAATCAGCCCCAGCATTTT; CDR3 protein: CAWSGGLLNQPQHF
V gene: TRBV18; clone size: once; D gene: -; J gene: TRBJ1-5; CDR3 DNA: TGTGCCAGCTCACCAGGGGGCATAGGCAATCAGCCCCAGCATTTT; CDR3 protein: CASSPGGIGNQPQHF
V gene: TRBV19; clone size: -; D gene: TRBD1; J gene: TRBJ1-3; CDR3 DNA: TGTGCCAGTAGTATTCCGGGACAGCTGTTCTCTGGAAACACCATATATTTT; CDR3 protein: CASSIPGQLFSGNTIYF
V gene: TRBV27; clone size: -; D gene: -; J gene: TRBJ1-4; CDR3 DNA: TGTGCCAGCAGTTTATCCCGCCGCGGACAGTCGGGGCGGACTAATGAAAAACTGTTTTTT; CDR3 protein: CASSLSRRGQSGRTNEKLFF
V gene: TRBV14; clone size: once; D gene: -; J gene: TRBJ2-7; CDR3 DNA: TGTGCCAGCAGCCAGACAAGATCCGGCGAGCAGTACTTC; CDR3 protein: CASSQTRSGEQYF
V gene: TRBV27; clone size: -; D gene: -; J gene: TRBJ2-5; CDR3 DNA: TGTGCCAGCAGTCCCTCGTACCAAGAGACCCAGTACTTC; CDR3 protein: CASSPSYQETQYF
V gene: TRBV24-1; clone size: -; D gene: -; J gene: TRBJ2-3; CDR3 DNA: TGTGCCACCAGTGTTCAGGGGTGGGATACGCAGTATTTT; CDR3 protein: CATSVQGWDTQYF
V gene: TRBV7-2; clone size: -; D gene: -; J gene: TRBJ2-1; CDR3 DNA: TGTGCCAGCAGCTTGCCGACTTTTGGCGGTGAGCAGTTCTTC; CDR3 protein: CASSLPTFGGEQFF
V gene: TRBV29-1; clone size: -; D gene: -; J gene: TRBJ1-1; CDR3 DNA: TGCAGCGTCGCCCCAGTGGGTCCGGGGACTGAAGCTTTCTTT; CDR3 protein: CSVAPVGPGTEAFF
V gene: TRBV2; clone size: -; D gene: -; J gene: TRBJ1-1; CDR3 DNA: TGTGCCAGCAGTGAAAGTGGGGGTACCACTGAAGCTTTCTTT; CDR3 protein: CASSESGGTTEAFF
V gene: TRBV5-4; clone size: -; D gene: TRBD2; J gene: TRBJ2-5; CDR3 DNA: TGTGCCAGCAGCTTAGGGACTAGAGAAGAGACCCAGTACTTC; CDR3 protein: CASSLGTREETQYF
V gene: TRBV5-3; clone size: -; D gene: -; J gene: TRBJ1-2; CDR3 DNA: TGTGCCAGAAGCTTGGGGCGGGGTGGGAGAGGCTACACCTTC; CDR3 protein: CARSLGRGGRGYTF
V gene: TRBV11-2; clone size: -; D gene: -; J gene: TRBJ2-7; CDR3 DNA: TGTGCCAGCAGCTTAGAGGGGGAGGTTTACGAGCAGTACTTC; CDR3 protein: CASSLEGEVYEQYF